The clone carrying this T cell receptor (beta chain) was seen a few times. The sample originates from a study of blood T cell repertoires in COVID-19. About the study: Italy, Spain and the United States were the sources of the convalescent and acute COVID-19 samples. Sources were T cells, B-cell-depleted T cells, or PBMCs; the material itself was cDNA or gDNA.

Original processing notes: From reference gene primer amplification, estimates of nucleated cell counts were derived. Libraries were prepared by immunoSEQ multiplex PCR; TCRdb keeps only in-frame clonotypes and omits some of them. V, J and clone size were drawn from that table, and D and trimming were deduced from the DNA. In the table there are 65,000 to 80,000 clones, 88% of which are singletons. This receptor was taken from a man between 50 and 59 years old with active COVID-19. The sample was peripheral blood.

This chain's CDR3 is CASSFPGTSGRTDTQYF. CDR3 nucleotide sequence: TGTGCCAGCAGTTTCCCTGGGACTAGCGGGCGCACAGATACGCAGTATTTT. This chain links TRBV28 with TRBJ2-3; 12 nucleotides line up with TRBD2. With V trimmed by 3 bases and J by 1 base, 5 bases remained unmatched. Germline CDR1 and CDR2: MDHEN and SYDVKM. CDR3 length: 17 amino acids.